The entry below describes one TCR beta chain. Its antigen remains unknown. Only in-frame clones appear in the TCRdb table, and some are missing; sequencing was by immunoSEQ multiplex PCR. The table has approximately 70,000 clones, roughly 85% seen once. This CDR3 has 15 residues. V lost 5 bases, J lost 6 bases, and 20 bases lay in between. From germline, CDR1 is SGHNT and CDR2 YENEEA. The data derive from a study of OX40 agonist ivuxolimab in advanced cancers. Study-wide points: The specificity for antigen of the expanded peripheral T cells was not determined.

The source is an adult with an advanced solid tumor such as melanoma, head and neck, liver or kidney cancer. The chain recombines TRBV11-3 with TRBJ2-7; D is ambiguous. The sequencing here drew on CD4+ or CD8+ T cells sorted from blood, taken in a trial of the OX40 agonist ivuxolimab. The CDR3 DNA reads TGTGCCAGCAGCCCCCCGGGCTCCGACATCGCCGAGCAGTACTTC. This encodes CASSPPGSDIAEQYF.